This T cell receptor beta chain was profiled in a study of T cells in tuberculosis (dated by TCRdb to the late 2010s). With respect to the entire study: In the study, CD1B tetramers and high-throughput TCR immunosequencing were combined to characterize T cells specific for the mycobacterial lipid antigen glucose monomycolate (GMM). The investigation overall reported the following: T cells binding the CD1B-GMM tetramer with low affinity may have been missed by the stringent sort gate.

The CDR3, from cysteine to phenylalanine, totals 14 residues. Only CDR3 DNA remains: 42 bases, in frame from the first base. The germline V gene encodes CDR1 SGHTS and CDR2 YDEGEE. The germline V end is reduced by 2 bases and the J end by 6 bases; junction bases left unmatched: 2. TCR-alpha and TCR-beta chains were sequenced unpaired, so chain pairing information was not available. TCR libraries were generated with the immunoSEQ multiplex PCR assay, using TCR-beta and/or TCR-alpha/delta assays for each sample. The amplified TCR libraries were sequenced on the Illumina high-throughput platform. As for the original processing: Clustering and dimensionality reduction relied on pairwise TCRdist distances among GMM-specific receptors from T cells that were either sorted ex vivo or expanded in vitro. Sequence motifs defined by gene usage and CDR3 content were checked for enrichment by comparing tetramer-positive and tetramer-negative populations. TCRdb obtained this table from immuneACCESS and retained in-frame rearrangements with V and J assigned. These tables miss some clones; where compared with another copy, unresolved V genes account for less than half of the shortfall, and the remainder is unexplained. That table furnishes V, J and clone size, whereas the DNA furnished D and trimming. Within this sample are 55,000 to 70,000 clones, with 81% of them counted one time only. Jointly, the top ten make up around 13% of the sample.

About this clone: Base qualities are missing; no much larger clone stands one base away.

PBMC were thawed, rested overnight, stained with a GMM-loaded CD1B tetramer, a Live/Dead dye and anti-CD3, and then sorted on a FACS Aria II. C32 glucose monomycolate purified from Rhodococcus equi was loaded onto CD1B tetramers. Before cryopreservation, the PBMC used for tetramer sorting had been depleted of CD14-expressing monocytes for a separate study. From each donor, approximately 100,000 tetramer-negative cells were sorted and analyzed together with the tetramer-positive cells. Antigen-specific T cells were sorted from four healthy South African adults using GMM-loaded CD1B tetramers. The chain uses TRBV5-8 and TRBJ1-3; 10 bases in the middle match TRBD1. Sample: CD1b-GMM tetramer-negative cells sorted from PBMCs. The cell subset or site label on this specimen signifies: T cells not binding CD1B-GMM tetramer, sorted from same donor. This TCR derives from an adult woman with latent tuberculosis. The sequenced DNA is TGTGCCAGCAGCTTTCGACAGGGGGCAAACACCATATATTTT. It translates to CASSFRQGANTIYF.